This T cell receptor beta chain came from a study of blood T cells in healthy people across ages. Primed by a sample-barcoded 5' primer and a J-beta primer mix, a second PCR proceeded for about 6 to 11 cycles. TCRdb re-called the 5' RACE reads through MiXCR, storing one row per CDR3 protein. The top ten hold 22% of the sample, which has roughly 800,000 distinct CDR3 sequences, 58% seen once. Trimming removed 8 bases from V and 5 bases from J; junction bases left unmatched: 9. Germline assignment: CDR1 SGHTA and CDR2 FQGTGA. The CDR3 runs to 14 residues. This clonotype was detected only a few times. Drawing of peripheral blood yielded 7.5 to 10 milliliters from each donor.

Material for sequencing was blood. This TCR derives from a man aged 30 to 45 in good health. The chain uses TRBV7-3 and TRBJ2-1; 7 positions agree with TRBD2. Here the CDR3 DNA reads TGTGCCAGCTCAAAACTGGCGGGAGACAATGAGCAGTTCTTC. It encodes CASSKLAGDNEQFF.